The clone carrying this T cell receptor (beta chain) was detected a few times. The antigen is not known. TCR beta CDR3 regions were amplified from RNA transcripts. HTBI primers were the set used in a first-round RT-PCR of the TCR CDR3. TCRdb fed the multiplex PCR reads into MiXCR, producing one record per CDR3 protein. The sample shows about 560,000 distinct CDR3 sequences, 16% of them seen only once. Patients were excluded for uncontrolled infection, other autoimmune disease, pregnancy or lactation. Diagnostic decisions used clinical symptoms, serum thyroxine and TRAb, thyroid ultrasound and orbital computed tomography. The data stem from a study of T cells in Graves' hyperthyroidism and ophthalmopathy. V was clipped by 7 bases and J by 5 bases; unmatched bases: 4. The germline V gene has CDR1 LNHDA and CDR2 SQIVND (reference sequence). The CDR3 sequence is 13 residues long. General study points: Ophthalmopathy was told apart from stable hyperthyroidism by a 13 V-J model.

The sample consisted of blood. This chain links TRBV19 with TRBJ2-5, with 10 bases fitting TRBD1. This TCR came from a young woman with Graves' hyperthyroidism. For the CDR3, the DNA is TGTGCCAGTAACGCGGGACAGGGGGAGACCCAGTACTTC. Translated: CASNAGQGETQYF.